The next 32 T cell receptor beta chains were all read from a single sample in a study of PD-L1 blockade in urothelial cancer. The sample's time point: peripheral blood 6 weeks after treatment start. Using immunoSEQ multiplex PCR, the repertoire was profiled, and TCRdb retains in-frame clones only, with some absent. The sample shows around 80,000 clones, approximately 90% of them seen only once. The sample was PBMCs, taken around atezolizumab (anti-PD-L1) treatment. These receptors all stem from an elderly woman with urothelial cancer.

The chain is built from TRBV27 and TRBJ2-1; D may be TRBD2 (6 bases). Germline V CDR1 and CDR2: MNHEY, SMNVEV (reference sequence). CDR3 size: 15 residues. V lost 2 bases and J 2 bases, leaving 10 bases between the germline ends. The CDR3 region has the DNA TGTGCCAGCAGTTTAAGCGGAGGGCCCTACAATGAGCAGTTCTTC. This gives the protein CASSLSGGPYNEQFF.

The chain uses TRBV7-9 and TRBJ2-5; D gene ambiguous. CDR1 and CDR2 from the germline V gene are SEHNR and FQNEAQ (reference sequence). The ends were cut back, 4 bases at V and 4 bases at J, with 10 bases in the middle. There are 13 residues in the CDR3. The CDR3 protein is CASSSPVPETQYF. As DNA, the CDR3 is TGTGCCAGCAGCTCCCCAGTCCCAGAGACCCAGTACTTC.

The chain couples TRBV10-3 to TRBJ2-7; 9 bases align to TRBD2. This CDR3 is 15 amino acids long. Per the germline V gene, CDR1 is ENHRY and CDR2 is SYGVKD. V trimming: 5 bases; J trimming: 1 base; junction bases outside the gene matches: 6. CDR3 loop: CAISRSAGGSYEQYF. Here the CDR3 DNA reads TGTGCCATCAGTAGGTCTGCGGGGGGGTCCTACGAGCAGTACTTC.

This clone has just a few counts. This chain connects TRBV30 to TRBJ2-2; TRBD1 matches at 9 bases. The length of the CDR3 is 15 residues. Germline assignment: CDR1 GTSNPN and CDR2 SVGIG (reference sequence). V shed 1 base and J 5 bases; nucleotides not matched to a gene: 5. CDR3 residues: CAWSGRDRATGELFF. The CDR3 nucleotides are TGTGCCTGGAGTGGACGGGACAGGGCTACCGGGGAGCTGTTTTTT.

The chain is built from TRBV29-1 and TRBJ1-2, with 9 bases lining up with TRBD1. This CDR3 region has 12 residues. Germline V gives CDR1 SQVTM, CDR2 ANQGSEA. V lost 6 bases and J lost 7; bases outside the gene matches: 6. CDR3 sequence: CSVGGQGGGYTF. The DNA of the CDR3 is TGCAGCGTCGGGGGACAGGGAGGTGGCTACACCTTC.

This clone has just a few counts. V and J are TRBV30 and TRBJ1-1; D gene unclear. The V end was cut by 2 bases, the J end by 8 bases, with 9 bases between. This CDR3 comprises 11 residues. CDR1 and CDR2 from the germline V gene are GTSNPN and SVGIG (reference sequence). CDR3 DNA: TGTGCCTGGAGTCTTCTCGCGGAAGCTTTCTTT. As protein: CAWSLLAEAFF.

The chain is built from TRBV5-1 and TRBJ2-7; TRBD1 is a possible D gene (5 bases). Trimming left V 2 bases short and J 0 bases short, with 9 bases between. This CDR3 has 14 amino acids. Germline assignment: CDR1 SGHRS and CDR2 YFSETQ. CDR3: CASSLVDSSYEQYF. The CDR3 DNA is TGCGCCAGCAGCTTAGTAGACAGCTCCTACGAGCAGTACTTC.

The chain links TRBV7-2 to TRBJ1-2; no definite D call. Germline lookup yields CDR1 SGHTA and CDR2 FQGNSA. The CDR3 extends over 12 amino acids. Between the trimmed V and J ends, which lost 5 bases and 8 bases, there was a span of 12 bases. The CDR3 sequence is CASSPEVAGYTF. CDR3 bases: TGTGCCAGCAGCCCCGAGGTGGCCGGCTACACCTTC.

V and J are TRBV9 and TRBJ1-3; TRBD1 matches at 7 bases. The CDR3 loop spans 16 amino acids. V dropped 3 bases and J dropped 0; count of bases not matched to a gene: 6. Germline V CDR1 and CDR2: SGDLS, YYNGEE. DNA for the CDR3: TGTGCCAGCAGCGCGGAAGGGACAGTCTCTGGAAACACCATATATTTT. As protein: CASSAEGTVSGNTIYF. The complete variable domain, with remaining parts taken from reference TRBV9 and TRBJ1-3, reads DSGVTQTPKHLITATGQRVTLRCSPRSGDLSVYWYQQSLDQGLQFLIQYYNGEERAKGNILERFSAQQFPDLHSELNLSSLELGDSALYFCASSAEGTVSGNTIYFGEGSWLTVV.

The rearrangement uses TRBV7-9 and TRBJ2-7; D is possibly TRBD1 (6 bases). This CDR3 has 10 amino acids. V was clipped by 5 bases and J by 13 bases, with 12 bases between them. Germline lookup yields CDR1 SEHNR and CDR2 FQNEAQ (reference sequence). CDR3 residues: CASSLQQGYF. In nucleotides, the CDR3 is TGTGCCAGCAGCCTCCAACAGGGCTACTTC. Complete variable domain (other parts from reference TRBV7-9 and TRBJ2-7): DTGVSQNPRHKITKRGQNVTFRCDPISEHNRLYWYRQTLGQGPEFLTYFQNEAQLEKSRLLSDRFSAERPKGSFSTLEIQRTEQGDSAMYLCASSLQQGYFGPGTRLTVT.

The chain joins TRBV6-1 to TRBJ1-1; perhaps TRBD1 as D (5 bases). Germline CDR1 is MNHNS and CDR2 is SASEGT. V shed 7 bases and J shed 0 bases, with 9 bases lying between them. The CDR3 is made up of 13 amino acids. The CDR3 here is CASTLGVNTEAFF. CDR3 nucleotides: TGTGCCAGCACCCTAGGGGTGAACACTGAAGCTTTCTTT.

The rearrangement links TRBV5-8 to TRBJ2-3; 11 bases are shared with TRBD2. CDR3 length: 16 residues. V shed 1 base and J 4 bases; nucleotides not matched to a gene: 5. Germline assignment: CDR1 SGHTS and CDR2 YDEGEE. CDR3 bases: TGTGCCAGCAGCTTGTCTAGCGGGAGGTTCGCAGATACGCAGTATTTT. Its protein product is CASSLSSGRFADTQYF.

The CDR3 DNA is TGTGCCAGCAAAGCGGGAGGGCTATACGGCGAGCAGTACTTC. Translating gives CASKAGGLYGEQYF. The rearrangement uses TRBV28 and TRBJ2-7, with 10 nucleotides matching TRBD2. Germline V lookup: CDR1 MDHEN, CDR2 SYDVKM. CDR3 length equals 14 residues. V was pared by 7 bases and J by 6 bases, with 9 bases of the junction left unmatched.

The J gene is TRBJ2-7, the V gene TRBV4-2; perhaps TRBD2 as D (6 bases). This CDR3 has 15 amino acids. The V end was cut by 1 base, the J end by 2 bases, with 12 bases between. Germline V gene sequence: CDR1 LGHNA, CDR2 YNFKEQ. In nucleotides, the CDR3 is TGTGCCAGCAGCCAAGCTCTAGGACTAACCTACGAGCAGTACTTC. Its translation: CASSQALGLTYEQYF.

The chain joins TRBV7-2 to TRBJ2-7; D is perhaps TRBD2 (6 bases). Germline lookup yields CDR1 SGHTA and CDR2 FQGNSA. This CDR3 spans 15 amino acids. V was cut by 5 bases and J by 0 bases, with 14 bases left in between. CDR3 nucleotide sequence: TGTGCCAGCAGCCTTACAACCGGGGGCTCCTACGAGCAGTACTTC. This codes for CASSLTTGGSYEQYF.

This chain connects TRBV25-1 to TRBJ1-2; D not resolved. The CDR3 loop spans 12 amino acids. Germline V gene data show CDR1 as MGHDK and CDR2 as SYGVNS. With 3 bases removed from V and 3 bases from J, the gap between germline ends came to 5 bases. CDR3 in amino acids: CASSEAYYGYTF. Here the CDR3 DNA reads TGTGCCAGCAGTGAGGCCTACTATGGCTACACCTTC.

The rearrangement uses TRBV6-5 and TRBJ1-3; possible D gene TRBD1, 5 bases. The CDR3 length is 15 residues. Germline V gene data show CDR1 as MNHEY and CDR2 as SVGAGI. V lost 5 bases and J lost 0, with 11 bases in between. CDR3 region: CASSGGQLSGNTIYF. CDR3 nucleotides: TGTGCCAGCAGTGGCGGACAACTCTCTGGAAACACCATATATTTT.

In DNA form, the CDR3 reads TGTGCCAGCAGCTCCACACTAGCGGGAGGGCAGGAGACCCAGTACTTC. Protein sequence: CASSSTLAGGQETQYF. This chain uses TRBV7-7 with TRBJ2-5; TRBD2 agrees at 13 bases. Trimming removed 4 bases from V and 5 bases from J; junction bases left unmatched: 7. This CDR3 is built from 16 residues. Germline loops: CDR1 SSHAT, CDR2 FNYEAQ (reference sequence).

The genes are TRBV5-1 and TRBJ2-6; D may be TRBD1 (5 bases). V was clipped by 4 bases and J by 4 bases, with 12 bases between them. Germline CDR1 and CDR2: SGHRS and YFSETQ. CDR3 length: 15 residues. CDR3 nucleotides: TGCGCCAGCAGCGTTGGGGCGCCCGGGGCCAACGTCCTGACTTTC. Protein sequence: CASSVGAPGANVLTF.

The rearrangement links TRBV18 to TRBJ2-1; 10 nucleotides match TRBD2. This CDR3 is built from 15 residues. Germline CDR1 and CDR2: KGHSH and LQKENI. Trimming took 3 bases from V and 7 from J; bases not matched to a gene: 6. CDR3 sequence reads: CASSPLAGGRNEQFF. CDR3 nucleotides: TGTGCCAGCTCACCGTTAGCGGGAGGAAGGAATGAGCAGTTCTTC. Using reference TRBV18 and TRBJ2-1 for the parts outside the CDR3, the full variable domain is NAGVMQNPRHLVRRRGQEARLRCSPMKGHSHVYWYRQLPEEGLKFMVYLQKENIIDESGMPKERFSAEFPKEGPSILRIQQVVRGDSAAYFCASSPLAGGRNEQFFGPGTRLTVL.

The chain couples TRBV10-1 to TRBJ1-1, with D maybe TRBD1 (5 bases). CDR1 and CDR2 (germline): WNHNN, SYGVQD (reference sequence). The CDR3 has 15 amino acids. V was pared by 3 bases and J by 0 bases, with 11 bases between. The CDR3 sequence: CASSDHRQLNTEAFF. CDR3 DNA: TGCGCCAGCAGTGATCACCGACAGTTGAACACTGAAGCTTTCTTT.

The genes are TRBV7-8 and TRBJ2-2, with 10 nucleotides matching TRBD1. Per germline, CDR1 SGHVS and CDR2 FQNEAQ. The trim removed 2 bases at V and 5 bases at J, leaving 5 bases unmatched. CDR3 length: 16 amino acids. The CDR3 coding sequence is TGTGCCAGCAGCTTACGGGACAGGGGTCGAACCGGGGAGCTGTTTTTT. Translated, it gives CASSLRDRGRTGELFF.

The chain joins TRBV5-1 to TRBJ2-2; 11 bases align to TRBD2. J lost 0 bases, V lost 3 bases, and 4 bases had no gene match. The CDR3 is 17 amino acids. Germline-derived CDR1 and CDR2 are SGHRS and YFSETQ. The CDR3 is CASSSRLAGTNTGELFF. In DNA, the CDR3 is TGCGCCAGCAGCTCCCGACTAGCGGGAACGAACACCGGGGAGCTGTTTTTT.

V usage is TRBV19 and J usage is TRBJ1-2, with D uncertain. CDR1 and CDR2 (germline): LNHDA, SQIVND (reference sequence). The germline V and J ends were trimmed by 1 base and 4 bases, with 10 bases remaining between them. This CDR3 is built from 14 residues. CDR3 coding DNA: TGTGCCAGTAGTATAGGCGGGAATCGCTATGGCTACACCTTC. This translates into CASSIGGNRYGYTF.

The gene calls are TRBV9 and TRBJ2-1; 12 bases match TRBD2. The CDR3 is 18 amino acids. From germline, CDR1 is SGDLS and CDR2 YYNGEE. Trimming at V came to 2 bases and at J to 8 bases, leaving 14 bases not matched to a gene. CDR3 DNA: TGTGCCAGCAGCGTCTACCGGACTAGCGGGATTTTGCTAGATGAGCAGTTCTTC. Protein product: CASSVYRTSGILLDEQFF.

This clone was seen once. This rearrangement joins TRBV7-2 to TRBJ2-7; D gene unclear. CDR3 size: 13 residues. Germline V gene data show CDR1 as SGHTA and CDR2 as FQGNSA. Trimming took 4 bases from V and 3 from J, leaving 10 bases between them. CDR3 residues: CASSYPRNYEQYF. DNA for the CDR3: TGTGCCAGCAGCTACCCGAGGAACTACGAGCAGTACTTC. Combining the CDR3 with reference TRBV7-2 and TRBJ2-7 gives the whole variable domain GAGVSQSPSNKVTEKGKDVELRCDPISGHTALYWYRQSLGQGLEFLIYFQGNSAPDKSGLPSDRFSAERTGGSVSTLTIQRTQQEDSAVYLCASSYPRNYEQYFGPGTRLTVT.

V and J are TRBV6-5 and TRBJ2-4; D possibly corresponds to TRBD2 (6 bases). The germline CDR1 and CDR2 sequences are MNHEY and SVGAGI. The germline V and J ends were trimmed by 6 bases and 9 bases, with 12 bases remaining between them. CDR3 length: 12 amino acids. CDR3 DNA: TGTGCCAGCAGCCCGGGACTGAGCATTCAGTACTTC. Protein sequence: CASSPGLSIQYF.

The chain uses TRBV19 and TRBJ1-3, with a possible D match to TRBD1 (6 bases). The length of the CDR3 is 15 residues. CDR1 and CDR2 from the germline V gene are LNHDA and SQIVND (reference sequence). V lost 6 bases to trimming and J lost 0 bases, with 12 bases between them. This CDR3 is CASSIGQSSGNTIYF. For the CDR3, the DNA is TGTGCCAGTAGCATTGGACAGAGCTCTGGAAACACCATATATTTT.

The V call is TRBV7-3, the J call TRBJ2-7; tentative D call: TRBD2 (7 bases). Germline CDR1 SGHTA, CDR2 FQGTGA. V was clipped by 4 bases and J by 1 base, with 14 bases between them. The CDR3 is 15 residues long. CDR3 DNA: TGTGCCAGCAGCTCGAGGGGGGGACGATCCTACGAGCAGTACTTC. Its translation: CASSSRGGRSYEQYF.

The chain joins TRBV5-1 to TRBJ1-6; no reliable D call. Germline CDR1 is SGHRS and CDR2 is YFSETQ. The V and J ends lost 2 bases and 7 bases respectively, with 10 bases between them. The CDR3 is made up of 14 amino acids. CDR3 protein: CASSFEQSNSPLHF. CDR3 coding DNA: TGCGCCAGCAGCTTCGAACAGTCAAATTCACCCCTCCACTTT.

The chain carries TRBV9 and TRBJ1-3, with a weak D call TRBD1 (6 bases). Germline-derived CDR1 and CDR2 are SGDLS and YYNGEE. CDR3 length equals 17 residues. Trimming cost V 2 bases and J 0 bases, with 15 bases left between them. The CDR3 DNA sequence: TGTGCCAGCAGCGTGGGAGAGACAGGCCTCTCTGGAAACACCATATATTTT. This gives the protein CASSVGETGLSGNTIYF.

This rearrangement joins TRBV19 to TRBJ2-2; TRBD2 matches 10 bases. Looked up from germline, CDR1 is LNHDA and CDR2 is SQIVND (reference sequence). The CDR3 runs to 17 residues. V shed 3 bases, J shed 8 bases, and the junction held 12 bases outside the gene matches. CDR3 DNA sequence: TGTGCCAGTAGTATGTGGCTAGCGGGAGTGTCAAGTGGGGAGCTGTTTTTT. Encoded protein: CASSMWLAGVSSGELFF.